One and the same sample provided the 5 T cell receptor beta chains below, sequenced in a study of T-cell memory formation after mild COVID-19. TCRdb fed the 5' RACE reads into MiXCR, producing one record per CDR3 protein. The table has about 340,000 distinct CDR3 sequences, around a sixth seen once. Sequencing was done on a sample of PBMCs or a T cell subset sorted from them (not recorded which). Receptors were obtained from a man aged 18-30 years who had mild COVID-19 (a few samples of this study predate the infection). Cell type and time point are not known.

This clonotype appeared many times. This rearrangement joins TRBV4-1 to TRBJ1-2, with no clear D. Trimming took 0 bases from V and 4 from J, leaving 15 bases between them. This CDR3 has 16 amino acids. Germline V gene data show CDR1 as MGHRA and CDR2 as YSYEKL. CDR3 sequence: CASSQDTTTTRYGYTF. The DNA of the CDR3 is TGCGCCAGCAGCCAAGATACAACCACTACGCGCTATGGCTACACCTTC.

The V call is TRBV10-2, the J call TRBJ1-1; D gene unclear. The germline gives CDR1 WSHSY, CDR2 SAAADI. This CDR3 contains 12 residues. V gave up 0 bases and J gave up 14 bases, with 13 bases separating them. CDR3 DNA sequence: TGCGCCAGCAGTGAGTCTCGTCGTCCAAGGTTCTTT. Translated, it gives CASSESRRPRFF.

At least ten counts were recorded for this clonotype. The V call is TRBV7-2, the J call TRBJ2-3; D tentatively fits TRBD1 or TRBD2 (5 bases each). This CDR3 has 16 amino acids. Germline CDR1 is SGHTA and CDR2 is FQGNSA. V was pared by 4 bases and J by 5 bases, with 19 bases between. Here the CDR3 reads CASSSGRRNRGDTQYF. The CDR3 coding sequence is TGTGCCAGCAGCTCGGGACGGCGAAATCGGGGAGATACGCAGTATTTT.

This clonotype was observed many times. The chain carries TRBV2 and TRBJ2-5; the D gene could be TRBD1 or TRBD2 (6 bases each). The CDR3 extends over 13 amino acids. Between the trimmed V and J ends, which lost 8 bases and 5 bases, there was a span of 15 bases. In germline, CDR1 is SNHLY, CDR2 FYNNEI. CDR3 amino acids: CASERGAQETQYF. CDR3 DNA sequence: TGTGCCAGCGAGAGGGGGGCCCAGGAGACCCAGTACTTC. Variable domain in full (rest from reference TRBV2 and TRBJ2-5): EPEVTQTPSHQVTQMGQEVILRCVPISNHLYFYWYRQILGQKVEFLVSFYNNEISEKSEIFDDQFSVERPDGSNFTLKIRSTKLEDSAMYFCASERGAQETQYFGPGTRLLVL.

This rearrangement joins TRBV11-2 to TRBJ2-2, with 8 positions matching TRBD2. The CDR3 sequence is 17 residues long. With 5 bases clipped from V and 5 bases from J, the junction kept 13 bases outside the gene matches. Germline values: CDR1 SGHAT, CDR2 FQNNGV. CDR3: CASSPPVGGGRTGELFF. CDR3 DNA: TGTGCCAGCAGCCCGCCGGTCGGCGGGGGGAGGACCGGGGAGCTGTTTTTT.